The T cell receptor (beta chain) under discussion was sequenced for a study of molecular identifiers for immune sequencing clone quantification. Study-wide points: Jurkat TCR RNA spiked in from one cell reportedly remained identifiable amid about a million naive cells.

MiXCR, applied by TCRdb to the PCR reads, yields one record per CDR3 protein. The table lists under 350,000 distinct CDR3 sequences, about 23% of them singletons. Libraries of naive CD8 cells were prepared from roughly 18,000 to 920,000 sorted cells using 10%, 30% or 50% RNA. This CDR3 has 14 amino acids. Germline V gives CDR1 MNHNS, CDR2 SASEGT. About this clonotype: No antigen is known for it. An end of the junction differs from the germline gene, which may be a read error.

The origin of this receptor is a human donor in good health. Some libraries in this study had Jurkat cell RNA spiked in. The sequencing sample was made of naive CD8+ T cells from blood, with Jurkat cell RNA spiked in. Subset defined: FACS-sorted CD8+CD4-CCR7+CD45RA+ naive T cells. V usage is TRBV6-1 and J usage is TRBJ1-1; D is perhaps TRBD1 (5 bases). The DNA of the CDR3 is TGTGCCAGCAGTGCAGAGGGGTCGCGGACTGAGGCTTTCTTT. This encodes CASSAEGSRTEAFF.